These T cell receptor beta chains were read from a single sample in a study of blood T cell repertoires in COVID-19. TCRdb's copy holds only in-frame clones and misses some; the assay was immunoSEQ multiplex PCR. Of roughly 26,000 clones listed, 80% to 95% are singletons. Sequencing used peripheral blood. Receptors originate from a human donor in a cohort sampled during active COVID-19. Each CDR3 is given with its conserved first and last residue. A D gene is named only where the DNA matches it firmly. Expanded clones are given a class, and other clones once, few, many or no size at all.

j_gene	d_gene	v_gene	abundance	CDR3nt	CDR3aa
TRBJ2-7	.	TRBV7-3	.	TGTGCCAGCAGCTTAGGGAGTAGCGGCGAGCAGTACTTC	CASSLGSSGEQYF
TRBJ1-3	TRBD1	TRBV10-3	.	TGTGCCATCAGGGGGACAGGGACTGGAAACACCATATATTTT	CAIRGTGTGNTIYF
TRBJ2-1	TRBD2	TRBV5-6	.	TGTGCCAGCCAGAAGCGGGGGGGCAGGAATGAGCAGTTCTTC	CASQKRGGRNEQFF
TRBJ1-2	.	TRBV3-1/TRBV3-2	.	TGTGCCAGCAGCCAAGGACCCCCATGGGGGGGCTATGGCTACACCTTC	CASSQGPPWGGYGYTF
TRBJ2-5	TRBD1	TRBV5-1	.	TGCGCCAGCAGCGAAGGGACAGGACAAGAGACCCAGTACTTC	CASSEGTGQETQYF
TRBJ2-3	TRBD1	TRBV18	.	TGTGCCAGCTCTCAGGGGACAGCCAGCACAGATACGCAGTATTTT	CASSQGTASTDTQYF
TRBJ1-5	.	TRBV10-3	.	TGTGCCATCAGTGGGCGGGGAAGGGACCAGCCCCAGCATTTT	CAISGRGRDQPQHF
TRBJ2-5	TRBD2	TRBV6-2/TRBV6-3	.	TGTGCCAGCAGCGCCCCGACTAGCGCCTCCCAAGAGACCCAGTACTTC	CASSAPTSASQETQYF
TRBJ1-2	.	TRBV28	.	TGTGCCAGCAGTCCCCTAGTAGGCTACACCTTC	CASSPLVGYTF
TRBJ2-7	.	TRBV5-4	.	TGTGCCAGCAGCTCCAACCCTAGCGCCCACGAGCAGTACTTC	CASSSNPSAHEQYF
TRBJ2-5	TRBD2	TRBV5-4	.	TGTGCCAGCAGCTTGACTAGCGGGGGCAAAGAGACCCAGTACTTC	CASSLTSGGKETQYF
TRBJ1-1	.	TRBV3-1/TRBV3-2	once	TGTGCCAGCAGCCAGGTCAACATGAACACTGAAGCTTTCTTT	CASSQVNMNTEAFF
TRBJ1-3	.	TRBV2	.	TGTGCCAGCAGTGAAGCGCGGGTGGGGGCGGCTGGAAACACCATATATTTT	CASSEARVGAAGNTIYF
TRBJ1-2	.	TRBV3-1/TRBV3-2	.	TGTGCCAGCAGCCAAGAACAGCAGCATGGCTACACCTTC	CASSQEQQHGYTF
TRBJ2-2	.	TRBV7-3	.	TGTGCCAGCAGCTTAACTAGCAGCCCGGGCACCGGGGAGCTGTTTTTT	CASSLTSSPGTGELFF
TRBJ1-2	.	TRBV20-1	.	TGCAGTGCTAACTACTACGGCTACACCTTC	CSANYYGYTF
TRBJ1-5	.	TRBV19	.	TGTGCCACCTCCCGCTCAGGAGCCGGCCGGGGGAGCAATCAGCCCCAGCATTTT	CATSRSGAGRGSNQPQHF